Listed here is a single T cell receptor beta chain. Its recognized antigen is unknown. It has no much larger one-base neighbor in the sample; base qualities were not kept. Library preparation used the immunoSEQ multiplex PCR assay. TCRdb retrieved this table from immuneACCESS and kept in-frame rearrangements only. Not all clones are present; in checked studies, unresolved V genes account for under half, and no reason is known for the remainder. The sample table shows about 98,000 clones, and about four fifths are seen once. The biggest ten clones account for roughly 2% of the sample. Per the germline V gene (reference sequence), LNHDA is the CDR1 and SQIVND is the CDR2. The germline V end is reduced by 5 bases and the J end by 0 bases; junction bases left unmatched: 9. The cysteine opens and the phenylalanine closes a CDR3 of 18 amino acids. Kept here is only the CDR3 DNA, which spans 54 bases and is read in frame from base 1.

The record originates from a study of control samples from healthy donors and cancer patients (dated by TCRdb to 2020 to 2021). The receptor was derived from a man between 60 and 75 years old in good health. Rearrangement joined TRBV19 to TRBJ2-2, with 10 bases matching TRBD2. Sequencing was performed on blood. The nucleotide sequence reads TGTGCCAGTAGTCCCCGGGTAGCGGGGGGCGCGAACACCGGGGAGCTGTTTTTT. Translated, this gives CASSPRVAGGANTGELFF.